One sample yielded the 14 T cell receptor beta chains listed below, sequenced in a study of cytomegalovirus exposure and HLA in healthy donors. 13 Jbeta primers and 60 Vbeta primers were used for the PCR. Produced via immunoSEQ multiplex PCR; TCRdb's table is partial and in-frame only. The table has about 96,000 clones, roughly 74% seen once. Sequenced material: PBMCs. These receptors were collected from a female donor in good health and CMV-seropositive.

The genes are TRBV5-4 and TRBJ1-4; 11 nucleotides align to TRBD1. With 3 bases clipped from V and 1 base from J, the junction kept 5 bases outside the gene matches. CDR1 and CDR2 from the germline V gene are SGHNT and YYREEE (reference sequence). This CDR3 is built from 17 residues. The CDR3 nucleotides are TGTGCCAGCAGCTCCCGGGACAGGGGGGGAACTAATGAAAAACTGTTTTTT. As protein: CASSSRDRGGTNEKLFF.

This rearrangement joins TRBV2 to TRBJ1-2; a weak D match, TRBD1 (5 bases). Trimming took off 1 base at V and 4 bases at J, with 10 bases between the two ends. The CDR3 extends over 14 amino acids. Germline values: CDR1 SNHLY, CDR2 FYNNEI. The CDR3 spells CASSEDQGPYGYTF. CDR3 sequence (DNA): TGTGCCAGCAGTGAAGATCAGGGCCCCTATGGCTACACCTTC.

The rearrangement joins TRBV30 to TRBJ1-2, with D possibly matching TRBD1 (5 bases). The length of the CDR3 is 15 residues. From germline, CDR1 is GTSNPN and CDR2 SVGIG (reference sequence). V shed 5 bases and J shed 4 bases, with 20 bases lying between them. CDR3 coding DNA: TGTGCCTGGGCTCGGACATCTGGAATTATCTATGGCTACACCTTC. Protein: CAWARTSGIIYGYTF.

The genes are TRBV9 and TRBJ1-2, with D perhaps matching TRBD1 (5 bases). The CDR3 length is 13 residues. In germline, CDR1 is SGDLS, CDR2 YYNGEE. V was cut by 0 bases and J by 7 bases, with 10 bases left in between. CDR3 bases: TGTGCCAGCAGCGTAGACCCCGGGGGTGGCTACACCTTC. Translating gives CASSVDPGGGYTF. Together with reference TRBV9 and TRBJ1-2, the CDR3 gives the full variable domain: DSGVTQTPKHLITATGQRVTLRCSPRSGDLSVYWYQQSLDQGLQFLIQYYNGEERAKGNILERFSAQQFPDLHSELNLSSLELGDSALYFCASSVDPGGGYTFGSGTRLTVV.

This rearrangement joins TRBV29-1 to TRBJ1-2; 7 nucleotides align to TRBD1. V lost 7 bases to trimming and J lost 4 bases; unmatched junction nucleotides: 6. CDR1 and CDR2 (germline): SQVTM, ANQGSEA. This CDR3 is 12 amino acids long. CDR3 loop: CSAQGTSYGYTF. CDR3 coding DNA: TGCAGCGCACAGGGGACTAGCTATGGCTACACCTTC.

The V and J genes are TRBV4-3 and TRBJ1-2; TRBD1 might be the D (5 bases). There are 15 residues in the CDR3. Per germline, CDR1 LGHNA and CDR2 YSLEER. V dropped 4 bases and J dropped 4 bases, with 16 bases sitting between them. The CDR3 bases are TGCGCCAGCAGCCCAACAGGTCCGTACCTCTATGGCTACACCTTC. It translates to CASSPTGPYLYGYTF.

The chain links TRBV6-5 to TRBJ2-1; D gene unclear. CDR1 MNHEY and CDR2 SVGAGI come from the germline V gene. This CDR3 spans 13 amino acids. V was cut by 6 bases and J by 5 bases, with 11 bases left in between. CDR3 nucleotide sequence: TGTGCCAGCAGCTCCCCTACGCACAATGAGCAGTTCTTC. Its translation is CASSSPTHNEQFF.

This chain links TRBV4-3 with TRBJ2-7; D not resolved. In germline, CDR1 is LGHNA, CDR2 YSLEER. Trimming left V 0 bases short and J 2 bases short, with 8 bases between. This CDR3 is built from 14 residues. The CDR3 DNA is TGCGCCAGCAGCCAAGATATCCGAGCCTACGAGCAGTACTTC. This codes for CASSQDIRAYEQYF.

The chain links TRBV6-5 to TRBJ2-7, with D maybe TRBD1 (6 bases). The V and J ends lost 0 bases and 7 bases respectively, with 16 bases between them. The CDR3 contains 15 residues. Per germline, CDR1 MNHEY and CDR2 SVGAGI. For the CDR3, the DNA is TGTGCCAGCAGTTACTCCGGGACACCCCCTCGAGAGCAGTACTTC. It is translated as CASSYSGTPPREQYF.

The sample holds a few counts of this clone. The chain carries TRBV29-1 and TRBJ2-5, with a possible D match to TRBD2 (5 bases). The V end lost 3 bases, the J end lost 2 bases, and 7 bases lay between the germline ends. CDR3 length: 12 residues. The germline V gene encodes CDR1 SQVTM and CDR2 ANQGSEA. The CDR3 DNA follows: TGCAGCGTTGATGGGAGACAAGAGACCCAGTACTTC. Translating gives CSVDGRQETQYF.

The rearrangement joins TRBV7-2 to TRBJ2-5; 9 bases map to TRBD1. The CDR3 has 13 amino acids. Germline V gene lookup returns CDR1 SGHTA and CDR2 FQGNSA. The junction had 1 base not matched to a gene; V was cut back by 4 bases and J by 4 bases. As DNA, the CDR3 is TGTGCCAGCAGCTCGGGACAGGGAGAGACCCAGTACTTC. Translating it yields CASSSGQGETQYF. The full variable domain, its missing parts supplied by reference TRBV7-2 and TRBJ2-5, is GAGVSQSPSNKVTEKGKDVELRCDPISGHTALYWYRQSLGQGLEFLIYFQGNSAPDKSGLPSDRFSAERTGGSVSTLTIQRTQQEDSAVYLCASSSGQGETQYFGPGTRLLVL.

The rearrangement joins TRBV5-1 to TRBJ2-2; 9 bases are a match to TRBD1. With 3 bases clipped from V and 3 bases from J, the junction kept 3 bases outside the gene matches. Germline CDR1 SGHRS, CDR2 YFSETQ. The CDR3 loop spans 15 amino acids. DNA of the CDR3: TGCGCCAGCAGCTGGCGGACAGGGGACACCGGGGAGCTGTTTTTT. Translating it yields CASSWRTGDTGELFF.

The V call is TRBV5-6, the J call TRBJ1-1; 8 positions agree with TRBD1. The CDR3 has 12 amino acids. CDR1 SGHDT and CDR2 YYEEEE come from the germline V gene. V shed 1 base, J shed 10 bases, and the junction held 3 bases outside the gene matches. The CDR3 coding sequence is TGTGCCAGCAGCTTGACAGGGGGACGAGCTTTCTTT. Translated: CASSLTGGRAFF.

The chain is built from TRBV28 and TRBJ1-2, with D possibly being TRBD1 (6 bases). Trimming shortened V by 5 bases and J by 6 bases, and 10 bases separated the two germline ends. Germline lookup yields CDR1 MDHEN and CDR2 SYDVKM. The CDR3 is 12 amino acids. The DNA of the CDR3 is TGTGCCAGCAGTACAGGGCCTGATGGCTACACCTTC. It encodes CASSTGPDGYTF.